This TCR beta chain was identified during a study of regulatory T cells in long-lasting Graves disease. Whole-study results and caveats: Thyroid tissue went unexamined; only peripheral blood was analyzed.

The germline V gene encodes CDR1 LNHNV and CDR2 YYDKDF (reference sequence). CDR3 length equals 12 residues. Trimming removed 0 bases from V and 4 bases from J, with 3 bases in between. At least ten counts were recorded for this clonotype. No antigen is known for it. Assembly of TCR beta libraries relied on iRepertoire HTBI primers together with Arm-PCR of CDR3 regions. TCRdb reprocessed the multiplex PCR reads via MiXCR and lists one record per CDR3 protein. This sample has approximately 460,000 distinct CDR3 sequences; roughly 17% occur once, and the top ten carry over 8.5%. The time point here: newly diagnosed GD, antithyroid drugs for less than 3 months. Construction of the TCR library relied on RNA isolated from PBMCs. Each patient gave approximately 9.6 milliliters of EDTA-anticoagulated peripheral blood. These same data were also listed under a study on T cells in Graves' hyperthyroidism and ophthalmopathy. From that paper: Patients aged 18 to 65 had newly diagnosed hyperthyroidism that had lasted under 2 months.

This rearrangement joins TRBV15 to TRBJ1-1; no reliable D call. The TCR comes from a woman younger than 45 with Graves disease. The source was peripheral blood mononuclear cells (PBMCs), collected at new diagnosis, from a patient treated with antithyroid drugs. The CDR3 region is CATSRDVTEAFF. The CDR3 DNA is TGTGCCACCAGCAGAGATGTCACTGAAGCTTTCTTT.